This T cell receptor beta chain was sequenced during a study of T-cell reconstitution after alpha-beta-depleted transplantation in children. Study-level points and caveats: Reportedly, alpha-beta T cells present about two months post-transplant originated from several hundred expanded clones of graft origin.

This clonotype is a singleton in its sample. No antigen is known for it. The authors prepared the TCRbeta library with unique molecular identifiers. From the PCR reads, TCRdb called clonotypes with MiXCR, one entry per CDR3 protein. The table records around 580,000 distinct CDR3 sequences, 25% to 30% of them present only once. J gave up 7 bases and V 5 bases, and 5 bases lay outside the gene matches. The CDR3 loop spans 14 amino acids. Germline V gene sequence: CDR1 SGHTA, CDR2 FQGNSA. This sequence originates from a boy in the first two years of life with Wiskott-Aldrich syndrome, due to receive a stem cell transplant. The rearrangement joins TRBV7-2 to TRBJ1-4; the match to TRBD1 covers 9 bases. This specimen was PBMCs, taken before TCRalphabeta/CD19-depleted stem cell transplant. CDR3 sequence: CASSPGQGAEKLFF. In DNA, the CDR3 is TGTGCCAGCAGCCCGGGACAGGGCGCTGAAAAACTGTTTTTT.